This TCR beta chain was profiled in a study of blood T cells in healthy people across ages (dated by TCRdb to 2014 to 2015). With regard to the full study: In model experiments, roughly one uniquely barcoded TCR beta cDNA molecule per two T cells was captured by template switching. To avoid experimental bias, donors of different ages were randomly spread across the sequencing lanes. The donors were split into four age groups: young (average 16 years), middle-aged (about 40), aged (over 55) and long-lived (roughly 86). Using the same blood draw, the study looked at two additional independent replicas of 1 million unique cDNA reads for two donors, one aged 18 to 29 and the other aged 80 or older. Using deep sequencing normalized with unique cDNA molecular identifiers, the study measured how TCR beta repertoire diversity changes with age.

For this clonotype: Its recognized antigen is unknown. No qualities accompany the bases; no much larger clone lies one base away.

Points the paper makes about the study in general: As age increased, observed TCR beta diversity per million T cells dropped in a roughly linear way, and a significant reduction was already evident by age about 40. The CMV infection status of donors was not known, potentially confounding age-related changes in expanded clonotypes. Because profiling used bulk unsorted PBMCs, naive and antigen-experienced compartments could not be compared conclusively. The long-lived group showed more naive CD4+ T cells, fewer expanded clones and increased TCR diversity than the aged group, suggesting age selection. Estimates of total diversity based on one million sequenced T cells were regarded as lower bounds and as underestimates. The percentage of naive T cells measured by flow cytometry correlated strongly with observed TCR beta diversity.

Library creation used 5' RACE. Instrument on record: Illumina HiSeq 2500. A second PCR of roughly 7 to 11 cycles was performed with a sample-barcoded 5' primer and a J-beta primer mix. A template-switch 5' adaptor carrying 12 random nucleotides introduced a unique molecular identifier onto each TCR beta cDNA molecule. At least 3 million CDR3-containing paired-end reads were obtained from each sample. First-strand cDNA synthesis was performed from all RNA using the Mint cDNA synthesis kit, with priming by a TRBC-specific oligonucleotide. Following uracil-DNA glycosylase treatment, all cDNA underwent a first 18-cycle PCR with the universal primers M1SS and BC2_uni_R. Per the authors' processing: For normalization, 1 million high-quality reads, each with a distinct molecular identifier, were randomly selected from each sample. Instead of being binned into consensus sequences, reads with shared molecular identifiers were discarded. MiTCR, with a Q25 quality threshold and the strictest error-elimination algorithm, was used for CDR3 identification, clonotype clustering and error correction. Lower-bound total TCR beta diversity was estimated with a nonparametric unseen species model using Euler transformation. TCRdb took the public reads, trimmed them with fastp at Q25, ran MiXCR for clone calling and kept in-frame beta chains. A single entry per CDR3 protein holds the most common genes and DNA from its merged rows. These V and J calls rely on TCRdb rather than the paper's analysis. This sample is represented by about 640,000 distinct CDR3 sequences; around three fifths of them were singletons. Over 30% of the sample is taken by the ten largest.

Sequences SNHLY (CDR1) and FYNNEI (CDR2) are obtained from the germline V gene. From the cysteine up to the phenylalanine, the CDR3 has a length of 17 residues. Of all the DNA, just the CDR3 is kept, 51 bases in frame from base 1. Trimming at the junction amounts to 6 bases on V and 5 bases on J, and the germline ends lie 24 bases apart. Donors were a few dozen systemically healthy Caucasian individuals from Russia aged roughly 6 to 90 years. Ten milliliters of peripheral blood were drawn from each donor into EDTA-treated Vacutainer tubes. PBMCs were isolated by Ficoll-Paque density-gradient centrifugation, with at least 7 million obtained per sample. Trizol reagent was used to extract total RNA from PBMCs, with at least 6 micrograms per sample. For every donor, an aliquot of PBMCs went through flow cytometry to measure the percentages of naive CD45RAhigh/CD27high T cells.

The sequence joins TRBV2 to TRBJ2-3; the D gene is tentatively TRBD1 or TRBD2, each matching 5 bases. The source is a man in his sixties in good health. Sequenced material: blood. CDR3 sequence: CASSGTHLPGLRDTQYF. The DNA reads TGTGCCAGCAGCGGGACCCACCTCCCCGGCTTGAGAGATACGCAGTATTTT.